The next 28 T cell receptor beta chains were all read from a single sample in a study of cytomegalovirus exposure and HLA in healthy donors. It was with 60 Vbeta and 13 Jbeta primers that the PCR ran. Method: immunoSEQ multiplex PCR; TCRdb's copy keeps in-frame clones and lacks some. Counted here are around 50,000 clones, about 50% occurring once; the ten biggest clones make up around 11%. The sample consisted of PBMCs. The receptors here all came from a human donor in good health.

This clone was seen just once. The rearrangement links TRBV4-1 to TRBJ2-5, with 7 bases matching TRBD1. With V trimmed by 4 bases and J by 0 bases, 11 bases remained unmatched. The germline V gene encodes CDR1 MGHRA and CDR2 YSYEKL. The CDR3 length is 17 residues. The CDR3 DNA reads TGCGCCAGCAGCCCTCCCCGACAGGGCGCCGACCAAGAGACCCAGTACTTC. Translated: CASSPPRQGADQETQYF.

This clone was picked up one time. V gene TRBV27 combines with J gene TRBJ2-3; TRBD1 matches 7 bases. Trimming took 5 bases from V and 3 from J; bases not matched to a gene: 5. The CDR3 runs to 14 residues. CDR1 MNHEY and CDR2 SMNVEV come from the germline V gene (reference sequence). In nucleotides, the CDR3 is TGTGCCAGCAGTCATAACAGGGGTACAGATACGCAGTATTTT. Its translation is CASSHNRGTDTQYF.

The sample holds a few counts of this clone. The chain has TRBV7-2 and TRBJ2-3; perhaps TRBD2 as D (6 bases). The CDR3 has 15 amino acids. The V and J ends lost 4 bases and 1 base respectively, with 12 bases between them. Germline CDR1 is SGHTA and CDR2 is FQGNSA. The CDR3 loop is CASSWWGGGTDTQYF. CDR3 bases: TGTGCCAGCAGCTGGTGGGGCGGGGGCACAGATACGCAGTATTTT. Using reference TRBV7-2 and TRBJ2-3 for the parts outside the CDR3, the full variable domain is GAGVSQSPSNKVTEKGKDVELRCDPISGHTALYWYRQSLGQGLEFLIYFQGNSAPDKSGLPSDRFSAERTGGSVSTLTIQRTQQEDSAVYLCASSWWGGGTDTQYFGPGTRLTVL.

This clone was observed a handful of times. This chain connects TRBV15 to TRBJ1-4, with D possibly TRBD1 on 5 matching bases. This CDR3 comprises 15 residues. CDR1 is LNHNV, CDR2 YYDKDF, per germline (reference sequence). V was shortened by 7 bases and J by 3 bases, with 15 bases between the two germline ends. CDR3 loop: CATTRAGLSNEKLFF. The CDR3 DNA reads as TGTGCCACCACAAGAGCGGGGCTTTCTAATGAAAAACTGTTTTTT.

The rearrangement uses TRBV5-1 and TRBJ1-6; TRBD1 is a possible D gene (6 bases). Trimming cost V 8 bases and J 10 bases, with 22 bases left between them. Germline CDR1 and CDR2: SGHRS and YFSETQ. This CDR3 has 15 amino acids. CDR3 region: CASTVQGGSGSPLHF. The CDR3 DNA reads TGCGCCAGTACGGTACAGGGAGGGAGTGGGTCACCCCTCCACTTT.

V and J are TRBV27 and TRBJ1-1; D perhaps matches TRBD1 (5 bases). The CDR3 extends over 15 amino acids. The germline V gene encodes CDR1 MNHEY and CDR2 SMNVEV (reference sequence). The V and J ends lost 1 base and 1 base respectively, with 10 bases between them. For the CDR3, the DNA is TGTGCCAGCAGTTTATTTGCGACAGCGAACACTGAAGCTTTCTTT. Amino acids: CASSLFATANTEAFF.

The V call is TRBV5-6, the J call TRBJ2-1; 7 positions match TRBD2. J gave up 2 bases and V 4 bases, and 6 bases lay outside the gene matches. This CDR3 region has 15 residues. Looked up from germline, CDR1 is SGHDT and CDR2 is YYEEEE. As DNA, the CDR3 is TGTGCCAGCAGCCCGGGGGGACCCACCTACAATGAGCAGTTCTTC. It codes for CASSPGGPTYNEQFF.

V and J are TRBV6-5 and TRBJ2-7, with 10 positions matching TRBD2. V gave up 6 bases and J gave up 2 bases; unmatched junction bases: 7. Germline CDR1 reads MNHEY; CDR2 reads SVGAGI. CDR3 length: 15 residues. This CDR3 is CASRRSSGGAYEQYF. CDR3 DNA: TGTGCCAGCAGACGCTCTAGCGGGGGAGCCTACGAGCAGTACTTC.

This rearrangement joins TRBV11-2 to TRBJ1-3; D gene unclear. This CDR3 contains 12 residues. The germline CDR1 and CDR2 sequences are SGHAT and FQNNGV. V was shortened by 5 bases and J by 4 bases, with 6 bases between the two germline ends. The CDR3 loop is CASSPLGNTIYF. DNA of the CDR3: TGTGCCAGCAGCCCCCTGGGAAACACCATATATTTT.

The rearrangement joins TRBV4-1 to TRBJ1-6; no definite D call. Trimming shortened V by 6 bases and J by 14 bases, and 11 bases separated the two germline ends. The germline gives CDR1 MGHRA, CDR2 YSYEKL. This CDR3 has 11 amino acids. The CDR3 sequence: CASSSSSALHF. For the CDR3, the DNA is TGCGCCAGCAGTTCCTCTTCGGCCCTCCACTTT.

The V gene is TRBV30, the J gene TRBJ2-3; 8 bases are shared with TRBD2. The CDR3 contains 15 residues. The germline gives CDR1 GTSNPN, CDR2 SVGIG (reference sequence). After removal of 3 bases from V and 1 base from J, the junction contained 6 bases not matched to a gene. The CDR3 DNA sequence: TGTGCCTGGAGCGTGCGGGGGGCGGGCACAGATACGCAGTATTTT. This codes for CAWSVRGAGTDTQYF.

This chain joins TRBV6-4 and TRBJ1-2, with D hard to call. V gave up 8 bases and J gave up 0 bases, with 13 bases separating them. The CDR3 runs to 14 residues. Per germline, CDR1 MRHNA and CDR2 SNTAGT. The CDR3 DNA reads TGTGCCAGCTCACCGGAGGAAGCTAACTATGGCTACACCTTC. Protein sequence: CASSPEEANYGYTF.

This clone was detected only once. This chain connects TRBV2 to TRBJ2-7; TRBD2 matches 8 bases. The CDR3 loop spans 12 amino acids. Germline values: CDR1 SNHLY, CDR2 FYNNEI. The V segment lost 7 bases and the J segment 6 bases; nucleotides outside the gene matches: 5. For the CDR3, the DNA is TGTGCCAGCAAGATTAGCGGGGCCGAGCAGTACTTC. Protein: CASKISGAEQYF.

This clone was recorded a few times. The DNA of the CDR3 is TGTGCCATCAGCGCGGGTTTAGAAAGCAATCAGCCCCAGCATTTT. Encoded protein: CAISAGLESNQPQHF. The chain joins TRBV10-3 to TRBJ1-5, with D hard to call. The germline CDR1 and CDR2 sequences are ENHRY and SYGVKD. The CDR3 has 15 residues. The germline V and J ends were trimmed by 6 bases and 1 base, with 13 bases remaining between them.

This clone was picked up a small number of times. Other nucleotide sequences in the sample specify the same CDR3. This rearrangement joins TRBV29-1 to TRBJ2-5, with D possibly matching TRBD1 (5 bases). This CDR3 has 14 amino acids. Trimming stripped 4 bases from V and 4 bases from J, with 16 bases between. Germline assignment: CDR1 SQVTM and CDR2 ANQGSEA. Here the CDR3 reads CSVVLSREAETQYF. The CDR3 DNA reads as TGCAGCGTTGTATTATCCAGGGAAGCAGAGACCCAGTACTTC.

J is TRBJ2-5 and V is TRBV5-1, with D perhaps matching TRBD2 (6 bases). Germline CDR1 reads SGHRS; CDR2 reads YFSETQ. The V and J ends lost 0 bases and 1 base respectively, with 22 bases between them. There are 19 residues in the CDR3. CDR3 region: CASSLVVAAFGGVQETQYF. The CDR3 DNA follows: TGCGCCAGCAGCTTGGTAGTGGCAGCGTTTGGAGGGGTCCAAGAGACCCAGTACTTC.

CDR3 bases: TGCGCCAGCAGCCAACCGCGGGGGGGCCGGGACAATGAGCAGTTCTTC. Its protein product is CASSQPRGGRDNEQFF. This chain connects TRBV4-1 to TRBJ2-1; 9 bases fit TRBD2. Germline V gene sequence: CDR1 MGHRA, CDR2 YSYEKL. Trimming at V came to 2 bases and at J to 5 bases, leaving 7 bases not matched to a gene. This CDR3 contains 16 residues.

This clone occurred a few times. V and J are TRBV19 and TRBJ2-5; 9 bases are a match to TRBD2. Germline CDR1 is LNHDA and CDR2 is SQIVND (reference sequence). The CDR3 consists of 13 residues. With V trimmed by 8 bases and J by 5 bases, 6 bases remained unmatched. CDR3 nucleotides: TGTGCCAGTGGTAGCGGGGGCGCGGAGACCCAGTACTTC. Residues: CASGSGGAETQYF.

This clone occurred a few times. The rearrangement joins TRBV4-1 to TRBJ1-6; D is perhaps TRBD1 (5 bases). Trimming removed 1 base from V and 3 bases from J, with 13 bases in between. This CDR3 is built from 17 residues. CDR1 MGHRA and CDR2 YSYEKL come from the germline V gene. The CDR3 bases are TGCGCCAGCAGCCAAGTCCCCCCAGGGCTCTATAATTCACCCCTCCACTTT. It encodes CASSQVPPGLYNSPLHF.

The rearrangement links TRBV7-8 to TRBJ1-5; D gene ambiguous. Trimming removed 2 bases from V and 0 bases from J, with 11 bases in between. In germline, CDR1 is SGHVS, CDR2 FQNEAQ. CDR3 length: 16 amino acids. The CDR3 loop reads CASSLIRSNSNQPQHF. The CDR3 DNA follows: TGTGCCAGCAGCTTAATTCGGTCGAATAGCAATCAGCCCCAGCATTTT. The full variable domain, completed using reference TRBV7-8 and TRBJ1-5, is GAGVSQSPRYKVAKRGQDVALRCDPISGHVSLFWYQQALGQGPEFLTYFQNEAQLDKSGLPSDRFFAERPEGSVSTLKIQRTQQEDSAVYLCASSLIRSNSNQPQHFGDGTRLSIL.

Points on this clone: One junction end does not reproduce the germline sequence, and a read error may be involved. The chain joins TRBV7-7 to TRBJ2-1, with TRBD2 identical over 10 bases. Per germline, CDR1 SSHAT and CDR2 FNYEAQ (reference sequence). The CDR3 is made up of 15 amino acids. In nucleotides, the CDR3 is TGTGCTAGCAGCTTAGGGCTAGCGGGGGACGGTGAGCAGTTCTTC. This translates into CASSLGLAGDGEQFF.

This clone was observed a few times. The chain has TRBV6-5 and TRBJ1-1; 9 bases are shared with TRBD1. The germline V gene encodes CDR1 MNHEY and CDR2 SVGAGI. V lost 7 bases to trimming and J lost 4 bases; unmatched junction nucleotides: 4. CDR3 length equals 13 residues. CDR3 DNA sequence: TGTGCCAGCACGGGACAGGGTTTCACTGAAGCTTTCTTT. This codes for CASTGQGFTEAFF.

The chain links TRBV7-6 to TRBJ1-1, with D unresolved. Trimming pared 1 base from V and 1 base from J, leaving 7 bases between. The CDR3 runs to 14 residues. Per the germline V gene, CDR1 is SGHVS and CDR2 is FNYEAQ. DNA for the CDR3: TGTGCCAGCAGCTTAGACCCGGGGAACACTGAAGCTTTCTTT. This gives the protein CASSLDPGNTEAFF.

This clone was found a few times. The chain's CDR3 is CASSLGFEPGETQYF. In nucleotides, the CDR3 is TGTGCCAGCAGCTTGGGTTTTGAACCGGGAGAGACCCAGTACTTC. The chain couples TRBV5-5 to TRBJ2-5; no clear D. CDR1 and CDR2 (germline): SGHKS, YYEKEE (reference sequence). The CDR3 is 15 residues long. Trimming took 0 bases from V and 4 from J, leaving 13 bases between them.

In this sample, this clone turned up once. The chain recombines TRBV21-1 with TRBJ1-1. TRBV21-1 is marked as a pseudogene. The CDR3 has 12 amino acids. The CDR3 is CASSLWRGKTFF. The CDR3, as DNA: TGTGCCAGCAGTTTATGGCGGGGGAAGACTTTCTTT.

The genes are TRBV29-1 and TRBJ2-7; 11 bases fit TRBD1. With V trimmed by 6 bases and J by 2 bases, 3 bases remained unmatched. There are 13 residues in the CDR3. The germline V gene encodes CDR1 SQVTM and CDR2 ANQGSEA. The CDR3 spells CSVGTGGAYEQYF. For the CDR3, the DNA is TGCAGCGTCGGGACAGGGGGAGCCTACGAGCAGTACTTC.

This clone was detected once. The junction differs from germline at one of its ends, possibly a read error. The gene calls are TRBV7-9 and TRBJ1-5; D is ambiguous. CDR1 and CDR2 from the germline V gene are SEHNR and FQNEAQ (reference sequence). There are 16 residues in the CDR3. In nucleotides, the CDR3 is TGTTCCAGCAGCTTAGACGGGTTACCAGGCAATCAGCCCCAGCATTTT. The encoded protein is CSSSLDGLPGNQPQHF.

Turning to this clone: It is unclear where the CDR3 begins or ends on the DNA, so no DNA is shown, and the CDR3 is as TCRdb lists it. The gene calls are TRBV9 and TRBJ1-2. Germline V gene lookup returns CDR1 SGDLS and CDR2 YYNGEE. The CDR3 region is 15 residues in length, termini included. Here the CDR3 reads CASSVGAGIDYGYPF.